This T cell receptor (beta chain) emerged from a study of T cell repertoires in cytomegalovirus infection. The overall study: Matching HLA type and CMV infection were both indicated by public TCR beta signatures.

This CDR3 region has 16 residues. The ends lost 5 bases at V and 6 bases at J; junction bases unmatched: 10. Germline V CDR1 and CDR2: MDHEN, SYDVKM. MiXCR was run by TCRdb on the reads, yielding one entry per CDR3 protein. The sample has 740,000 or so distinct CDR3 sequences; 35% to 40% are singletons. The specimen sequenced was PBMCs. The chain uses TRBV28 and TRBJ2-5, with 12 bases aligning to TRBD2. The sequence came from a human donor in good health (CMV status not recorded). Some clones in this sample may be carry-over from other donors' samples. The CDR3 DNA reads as TGTGCCAGCAGTCTAGCGGGGGGGCTATCGGAGAAGACCCAGTACTTC. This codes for CASSLAGGLSEKTQYF.